This T cell receptor (beta chain) was documented in a study of blood T cell repertoires in COVID-19. Background on the study: From the United States, Italy and Spain came samples of acute and convalescent COVID-19. Sources were T cells, B-cell-depleted T cells, or PBMCs; the material itself was cDNA or gDNA.

The CDR3 is 14 residues long. Germline assignment: CDR1 MGHRA and CDR2 YSYEKL. Deletions cut 1 base from V and 8 bases from J, with 12 bases between. Source study methods: By means of reference gene primer amplification, nucleated cell counts were estimated. The assay was immunoSEQ multiplex PCR, and TCRdb's table has in-frame clones only and misses some. The V and J calls and the clone size are those of that table, but D and trimming were determined from the DNA. In the table there are around 250,000 clones, about 87% of which are singletons. Sequenced: peripheral blood. The V and J genes are TRBV4-1 and TRBJ2-1; D is uncertain. This clonotype was sampled from a human donor in a cohort sampled during active COVID-19. CDR3 protein: CASSQALDSDEQFF. The CDR3 coding sequence is TGCGCCAGCAGCCAAGCCCTTGACTCGGATGAGCAGTTCTTC.